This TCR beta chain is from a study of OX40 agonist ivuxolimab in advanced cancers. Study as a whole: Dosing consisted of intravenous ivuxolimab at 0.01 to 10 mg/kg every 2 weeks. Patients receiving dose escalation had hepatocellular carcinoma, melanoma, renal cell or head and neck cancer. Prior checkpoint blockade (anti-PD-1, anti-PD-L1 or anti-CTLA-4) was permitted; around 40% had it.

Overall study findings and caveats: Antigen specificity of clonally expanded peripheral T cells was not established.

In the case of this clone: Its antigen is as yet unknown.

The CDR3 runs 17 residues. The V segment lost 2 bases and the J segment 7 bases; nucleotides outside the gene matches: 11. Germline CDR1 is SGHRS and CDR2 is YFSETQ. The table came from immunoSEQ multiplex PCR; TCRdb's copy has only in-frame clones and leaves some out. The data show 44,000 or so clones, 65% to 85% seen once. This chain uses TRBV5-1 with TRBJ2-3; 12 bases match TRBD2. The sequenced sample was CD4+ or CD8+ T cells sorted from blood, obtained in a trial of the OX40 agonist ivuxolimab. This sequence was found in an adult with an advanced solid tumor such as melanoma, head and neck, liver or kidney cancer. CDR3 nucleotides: TGCGCCAGCAGCTTACCTGATCTAGCGGGAGGGCCAAATACGCAGTATTTT. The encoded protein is CASSLPDLAGGPNTQYF.